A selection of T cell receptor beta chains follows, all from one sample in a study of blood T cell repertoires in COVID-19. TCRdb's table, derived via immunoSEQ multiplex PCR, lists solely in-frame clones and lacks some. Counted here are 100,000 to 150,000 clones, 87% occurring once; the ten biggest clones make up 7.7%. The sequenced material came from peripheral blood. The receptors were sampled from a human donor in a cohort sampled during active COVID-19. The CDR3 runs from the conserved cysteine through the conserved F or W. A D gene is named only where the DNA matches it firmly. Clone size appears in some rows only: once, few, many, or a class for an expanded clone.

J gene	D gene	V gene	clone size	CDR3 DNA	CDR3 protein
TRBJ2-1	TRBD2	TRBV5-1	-	TGCGCCAGCTTTTTGGCTAGCGGGAGTAGGTACAATGAGCAGTTCTTC	CASFLASGSRYNEQFF
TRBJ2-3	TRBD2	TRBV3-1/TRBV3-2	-	TGTGCCAGCAGCCAAGACCTAGCGGGAAACACAGATACGCAGTATTTT	CASSQDLAGNTDTQYF
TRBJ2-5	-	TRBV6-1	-	TGTGCCAGCAGTGAAATCGGGGTTATGAAGACCCAGTACTTC	CASSEIGVMKTQYF
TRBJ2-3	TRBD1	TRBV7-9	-	TGTGCCAGCAGACCTGGGACAGGGGGAGGCACAGATACGCAGTATTTT	CASRPGTGGGTDTQYF
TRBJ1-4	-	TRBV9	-	TGTGCCAGCAGCGCTGCTGGGAGTGGGGTGGGGGAAAAACTGTTTTTT	CASSAAGSGVGEKLFF
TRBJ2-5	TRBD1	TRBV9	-	TGTGCCAGCAGCGTACGGACAGGGGGAGAGACCCAGTACTTC	CASSVRTGGETQYF
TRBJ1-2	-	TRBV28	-	TGTGCCAGCAGTCAGGCCGGGACTAATGGCTACACCTTC	CASSQAGTNGYTF
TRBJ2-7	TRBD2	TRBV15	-	TGTGCCACCAGCAGGCTGCCGGGACTAGCGGGAATATCCTACGAGCAGTACTTC	CATSRLPGLAGISYEQYF
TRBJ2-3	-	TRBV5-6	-	TGTGCCAGCAGCTCTTTGACGCGACAGGCCACAGATACGCAGTATTTT	CASSSLTRQATDTQYF
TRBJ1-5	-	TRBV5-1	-	TGCGCCAGCAGCTTGGGGACCGCAGGGCTTCAGCCCCAGCATTTT	CASSLGTAGLQPQHF
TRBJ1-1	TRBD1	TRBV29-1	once	TGCAGCGTTGCAGGGGGTGTCACTGAAGCTTTCTTT	CSVAGGVTEAFF
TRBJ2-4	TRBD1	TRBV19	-	TGTGCCAGTAGCGAACCGGGACAGGGGGCCAAAAACATTCAGTACTTC	CASSEPGQGAKNIQYF